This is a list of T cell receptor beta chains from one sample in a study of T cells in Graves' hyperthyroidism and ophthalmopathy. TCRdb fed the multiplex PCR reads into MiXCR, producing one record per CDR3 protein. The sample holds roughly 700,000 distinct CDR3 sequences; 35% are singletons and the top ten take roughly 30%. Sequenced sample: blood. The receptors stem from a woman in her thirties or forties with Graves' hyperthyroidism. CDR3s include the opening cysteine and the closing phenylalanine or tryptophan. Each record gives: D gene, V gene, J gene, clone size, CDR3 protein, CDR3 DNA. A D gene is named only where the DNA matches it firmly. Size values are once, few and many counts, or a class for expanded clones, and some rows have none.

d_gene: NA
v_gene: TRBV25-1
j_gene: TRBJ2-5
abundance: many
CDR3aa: CASRGDDWGETQYF
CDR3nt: TGTGCCAGCAGGGGAGATGATTGGGGAGAGACCCAGTACTTC

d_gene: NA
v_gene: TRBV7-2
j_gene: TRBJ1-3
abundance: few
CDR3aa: CASSLDQGYGSGNTIYF
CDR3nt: TGTGCCAGCAGCTTAGATCAGGGGTACGGCTCTGGAAACACCATATATTTT

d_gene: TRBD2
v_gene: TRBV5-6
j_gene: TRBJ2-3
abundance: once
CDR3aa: CASSLFGLAHPDTQYF
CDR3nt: TGTGCCAGCAGCTTGTTTGGACTAGCGCATCCAGATACGCAGTATTTT

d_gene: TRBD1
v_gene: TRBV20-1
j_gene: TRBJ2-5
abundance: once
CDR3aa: CSAGHRGQAQYF
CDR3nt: TGCAGTGCAGGGCACAGGGGGCAAGCCCAGTACTTC

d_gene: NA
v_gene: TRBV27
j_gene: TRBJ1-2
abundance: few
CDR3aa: CASSPMSTGNYGYTF
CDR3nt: TGTGCCAGCAGTCCTATGTCGACGGGTAACTATGGCTACACCTTC

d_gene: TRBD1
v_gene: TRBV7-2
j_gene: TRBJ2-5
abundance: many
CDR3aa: CASRRPGQGSAETQYF
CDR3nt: TGTGCCAGCAGACGTCCGGGACAGGGGTCGGCCGAGACCCAGTACTTC

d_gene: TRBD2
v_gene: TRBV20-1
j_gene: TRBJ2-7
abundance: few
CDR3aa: CSARDWVAGALEQYF
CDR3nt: TGCAGTGCTAGAGATTGGGTAGCGGGAGCTCTCGAGCAGTACTTC

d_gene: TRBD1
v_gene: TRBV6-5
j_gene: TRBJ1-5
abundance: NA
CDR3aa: CASSLSGTGEPQHF
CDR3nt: TGTGCCAGCAGTTTGTCCGGGACAGGGGAGCCCCAGCATTTT

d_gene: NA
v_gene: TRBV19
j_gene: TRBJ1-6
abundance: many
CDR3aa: CASTAGPRNSPLHF
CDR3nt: TGTGCCAGTACCGCCGGGCCAAGGAATTCACCCCTCCACTTT

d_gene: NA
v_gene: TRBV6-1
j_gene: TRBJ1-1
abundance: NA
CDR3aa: CASDTPGHRNTEAFF
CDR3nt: TGTGCCAGCGACACTCCGGGACACCGGAACACTGAAGCTTTCTTT

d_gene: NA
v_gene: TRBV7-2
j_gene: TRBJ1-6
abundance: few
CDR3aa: CASSLGASSPLHF
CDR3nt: TGTGCCAGCAGCTTAGGCGCCTCCTCACCCCTCCACTTT

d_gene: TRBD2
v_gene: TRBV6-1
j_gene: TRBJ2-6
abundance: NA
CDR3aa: CASRGGGANVLTF
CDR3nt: TGTGCCAGCCGGGGGGGAGGGGCCAACGTCCTGACTTTC

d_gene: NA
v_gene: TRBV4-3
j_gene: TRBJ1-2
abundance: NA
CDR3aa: CASSQEGLGRRYTF
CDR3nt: TGCGCCAGCAGCCAAGAGGGATTAGGGAGAAGGTACACCTTC

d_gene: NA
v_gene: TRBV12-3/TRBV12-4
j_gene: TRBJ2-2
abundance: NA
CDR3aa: CASSPWPGAGELFF
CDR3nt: TGTGCCAGCAGTCCCTGGCCAGGGGCCGGGGAGCTGTTTTTT

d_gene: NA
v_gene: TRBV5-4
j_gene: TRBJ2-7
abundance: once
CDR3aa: CASSLAGSFEGYEQYF
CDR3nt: TGTGCCAGCAGCTTGGCTGGCTCTTTCGAGGGCTACGAGCAGTACTTC

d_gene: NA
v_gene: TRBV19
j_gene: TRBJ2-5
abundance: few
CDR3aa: CASKALSRDSQETQYF
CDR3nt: TGTGCCAGTAAAGCCCTTTCGAGGGATTCTCAAGAGACCCAGTACTTC

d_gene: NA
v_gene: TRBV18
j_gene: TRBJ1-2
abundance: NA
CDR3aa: CASSPLPGEDGYTF
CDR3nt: TGTGCCAGCTCACCACTCCCGGGTGAGGATGGCTACACCTTC

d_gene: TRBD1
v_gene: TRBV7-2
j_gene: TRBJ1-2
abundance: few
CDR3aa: CASSVRTTGNPSYGYTF
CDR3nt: TGTGCCAGCAGTGTAAGAACGACAGGGAACCCCTCCTATGGCTACACCTTC

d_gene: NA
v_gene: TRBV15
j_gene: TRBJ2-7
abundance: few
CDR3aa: CATSRDGDEQYF
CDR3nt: TGTGCCACCAGCAGAGATGGAGACGAGCAGTACTTC

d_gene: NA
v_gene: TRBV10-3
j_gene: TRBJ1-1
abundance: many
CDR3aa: CAISAKPTGNTEAFF
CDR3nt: TGTGCCATCAGTGCGAAACCGACCGGGAACACTGAAGCTTTCTTT

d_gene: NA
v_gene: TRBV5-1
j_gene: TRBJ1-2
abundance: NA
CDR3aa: CASSWDGTNYGYTF
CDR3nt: TGCGCCAGCAGCTGGGACGGAACTAACTATGGCTACACCTTC

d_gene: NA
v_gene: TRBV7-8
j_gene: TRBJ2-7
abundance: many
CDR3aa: CASSLSGGTRWEQYF
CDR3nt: TGTGCCAGCAGCTTATCCGGGGGCACTAGATGGGAGCAGTACTTC

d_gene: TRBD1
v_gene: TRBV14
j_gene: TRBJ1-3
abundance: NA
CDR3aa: CASSRLRTGGNTIYF
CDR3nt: TGTGCCAGCAGCCGCTTAAGGACAGGGGGAAACACCATATATTTT

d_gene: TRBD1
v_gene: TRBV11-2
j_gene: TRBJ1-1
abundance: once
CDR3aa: CASSTTGVDGTEAFF
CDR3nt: TGTGCCAGCAGCACTACAGGGGTAGATGGCACTGAAGCTTTCTTT

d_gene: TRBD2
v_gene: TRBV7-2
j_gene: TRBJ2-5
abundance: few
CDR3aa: CASSQVLAGGTPTQYF
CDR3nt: TGTGCCAGCAGCCAAGTCCTAGCGGGGGGGACACCGACCCAGTACTTC

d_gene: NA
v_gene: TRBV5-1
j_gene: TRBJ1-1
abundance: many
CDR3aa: CASSSRRAGDTEAFF
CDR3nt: TGCGCCAGCAGTTCCCGTCGGGCAGGAGACACTGAAGCTTTCTTT